These T cell receptor beta chains were read from a single sample in a study of CD8 T cells in Susac syndrome. TCRdb analysed the immunoSEQ multiplex PCR reads with MiXCR anew, one entry per CDR3 protein. The profile shows about 200,000 distinct CDR3 sequences, 90% to 95% of them singletons. The sequencing input was CD4+ T cells from PBMCs. These receptors were taken from a human donor in good health. Both conserved end residues are part of each CDR3. Each record gives: CDR3 protein, CDR3 DNA, clone size, J gene, V gene, D gene. A D gene is named only where the DNA matches it firmly. The listing skips clone size in some rows; elsewhere it reads once, few, many or a size class.

CASSATQGRSYNEQFF | TGTGCCAGCTCAGCTACACAGGGTCGGTCCTACAATGAGCAGTTCTTC | . | TRBJ2-1 | TRBV18 | .
CASSQAPERGSYNSPLHF | TGCGCCAGCAGCCAAGCCCCAGAGAGGGGCTCCTATAATTCACCCCTCCACTTT | . | TRBJ1-6 | TRBV4-1 | .
CAWRLQGFYGYTF | TGTGCCTGGAGGCTACAGGGGTTTTACGGCTACACCTTC | . | TRBJ1-2 | TRBV30 | TRBD1
CASSTRDRVHQPQHF | TGTGCCAGCAGTACGAGGGACAGGGTTCATCAGCCCCAGCATTTT | . | TRBJ1-5 | TRBV27 | TRBD1
CASSSLAGLRNEQFF | TGTGCCAGCAGTTCCTTAGCGGGACTTAGGAATGAGCAGTTCTTC | . | TRBJ2-1 | TRBV28 | TRBD2
CASSLSSTSDEQFF | TGTGCCAGCAGCCTCTCCTCGACTAGCGATGAGCAGTTCTTC | . | TRBJ2-1 | TRBV12-3/TRBV12-4 | TRBD2
CASSPSRGRHTEAFF | TGTGCCAGCAGTCCGAGTAGGGGGCGGCACACTGAAGCTTTCTTT | . | TRBJ1-1 | TRBV6-5 | TRBD1
CAWRGQGGQPQHF | TGTGCCTGGAGAGGACAGGGAGGTCAGCCCCAGCATTTT | . | TRBJ1-5 | TRBV30 | TRBD1
CSVVGVGGETQYF | TGCAGCGTTGTGGGCGTAGGTGGTGAGACCCAGTACTTC | . | TRBJ2-5 | TRBV29-1 | .
CASSLRGEDGYTF | TGTGCCAGCAGCCTTCGAGGGGAGGATGGCTACACCTTC | few | TRBJ1-2 | TRBV3-1 | .
CATSDGTSGRLTGSYNEQFF | TGTGCCACCAGTGACGGGACTAGCGGGAGATTAACGGGGTCCTACAATGAGCAGTTCTTC | . | TRBJ2-1 | TRBV24-1 | TRBD2